This section outlines one T cell receptor beta chain sequence together with its context. The sample belongs to a study of identical twins. In germline, CDR1 is LNHDA, CDR2 SQIVND (reference sequence). V lost 3 bases and J 10 bases, leaving 10 bases between the germline ends. The length of the CDR3 is 12 residues. TCRdb independently ran MiXCR on the 5' RACE reads; one entry per CDR3 protein. The table shows under 1 million distinct CDR3 sequences, with roughly 12% occurring only once. A further study also used this sample, focusing on yellow fever vaccine responses in identical twins.

The rearrangement uses TRBV19 and TRBJ2-1; D gene unclear. The sample consisted of PBMCs. The origin of this receptor is a woman aged 18-29 years in good health. CDR3 sequence (DNA): TGTGCCAGTAGTATTAGAGACACCGAGCAGTTCTTC. Residues: CASSIRDTEQFF.